Described below is a single T cell receptor (beta chain) sequence and its context. Original analysis: Estimates of nucleated cell counts were drawn from the amplification of reference gene primers. Sequenced by immunoSEQ multiplex PCR; TCRdb stores in-frame clones only, minus some. For V, J and clone size, that table is used; D and trimming come from the DNA. This table holds more than 45,000 clones, around 85% found once. The data originate from a study of blood T cell repertoires in COVID-19. V dropped 3 bases and J dropped 7; count of bases not matched to a gene: 6. The length of the CDR3 is 14 residues. The germline V gene encodes CDR1 SGHDT and CDR2 YYEEEE.

The genes are TRBV5-6 and TRBJ2-1, with TRBD2 matching 8 bases. The sample comprised peripheral blood. The source is an elderly woman with acute or convalescent COVID-19. For the CDR3, the DNA is TGTGCCAGCAGCTCGGGGGGGCCGAGAAATGAGCAGTTCTTC. This sequence encodes CASSSGGPRNEQFF.